The entry that follows covers one T cell receptor beta chain sequence. The antigen remains unidentified. The data stem from a study of PD-1 blockade in classical Hodgkin lymphoma. The CDR3 runs 17 residues. The patients all showed relapse after autologous stem cell transplantation, while their brentuximab vedotin exposure varied. Study findings and constraints: The diversity seen at baseline in complete responders resembled that of newly diagnosed patients.

Assay used: immunoSEQ multiplex PCR; TCRdb lists only in-frame clones, some missing. In the table there are 20,000 to 30,000 clones, 85% to 90% of which are singletons. This TCR derives from a human donor with classical Hodgkin lymphoma. The V call is TRBV21-1, the J call TRBJ1-3. TRBV21-1 is a pseudogene locus. Specimen: peripheral blood mononuclear cells (PBMCs), collected at baseline. CDR3 residues: CASSQGTTESSGNTIYF. CDR3 bases: TGTGCCAGCAGCCAAGGGACCACAGAGAGCTCTGGAAACACCATATATTTT.